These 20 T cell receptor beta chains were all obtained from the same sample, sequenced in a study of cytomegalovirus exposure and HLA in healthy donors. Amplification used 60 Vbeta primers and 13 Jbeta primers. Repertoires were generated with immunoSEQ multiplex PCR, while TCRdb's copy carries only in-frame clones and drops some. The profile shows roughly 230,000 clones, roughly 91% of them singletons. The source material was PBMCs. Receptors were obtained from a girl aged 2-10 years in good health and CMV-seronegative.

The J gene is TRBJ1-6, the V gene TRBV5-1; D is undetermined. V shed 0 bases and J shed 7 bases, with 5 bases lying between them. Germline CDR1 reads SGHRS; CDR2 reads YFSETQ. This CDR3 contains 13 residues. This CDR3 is CASSLGENSPLHF. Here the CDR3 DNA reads TGCGCCAGCAGCTTGGGTGAGAATTCACCCCTCCACTTT.

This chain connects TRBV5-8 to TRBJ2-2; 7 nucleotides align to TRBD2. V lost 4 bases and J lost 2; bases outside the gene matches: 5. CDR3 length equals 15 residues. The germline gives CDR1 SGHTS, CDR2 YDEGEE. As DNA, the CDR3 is TGTGCCAGCAGCCCGACGGGAGGAAACACCGGGGAGCTGTTTTTT. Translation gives CASSPTGGNTGELFF.

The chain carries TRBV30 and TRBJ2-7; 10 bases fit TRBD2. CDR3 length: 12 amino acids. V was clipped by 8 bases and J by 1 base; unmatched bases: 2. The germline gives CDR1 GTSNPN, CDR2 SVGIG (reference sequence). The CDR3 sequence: CAGGLASYEQYF. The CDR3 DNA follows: TGTGCCGGGGGACTAGCGTCCTACGAGCAGTACTTC.

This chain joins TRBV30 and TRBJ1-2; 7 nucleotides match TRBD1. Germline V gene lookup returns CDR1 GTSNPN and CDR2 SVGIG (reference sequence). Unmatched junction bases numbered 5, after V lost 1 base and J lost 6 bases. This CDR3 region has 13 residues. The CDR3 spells CAWSANRGDGYTF. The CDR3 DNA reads TGTGCCTGGAGTGCGAACAGGGGTGATGGCTACACCTTC. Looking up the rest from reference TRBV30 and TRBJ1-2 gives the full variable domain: SQTIHQWPATLVQPVGSPLSLECTVEGTSNPNLYWYRQAAGRGLQLLFYSVGIGQISSEVPQNLSASRPQDRQFILSSKKLLLSDSGFYLCAWSANRGDGYTFGSGTRLTVV.

The CDR3 here is CATSSGQGRLNQPQHF. The CDR3 DNA reads TGTGCCACCAGCAGCGGACAGGGAAGACTCAATCAGCCCCAGCATTTT. This chain uses TRBV15 with TRBJ1-5, with TRBD1 matching over 8 bases. The CDR3 sequence is 16 residues long. The germline V gene encodes CDR1 LNHNV and CDR2 YYDKDF (reference sequence). With 3 bases clipped from V and 3 bases from J, the junction kept 7 bases outside the gene matches.

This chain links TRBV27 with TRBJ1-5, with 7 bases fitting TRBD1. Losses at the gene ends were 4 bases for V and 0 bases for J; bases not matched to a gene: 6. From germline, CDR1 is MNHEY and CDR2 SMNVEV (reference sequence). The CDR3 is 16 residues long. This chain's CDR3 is CASSSETGISNQPQHF. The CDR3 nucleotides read TGTGCCAGCAGTTCGGAGACAGGGATTAGCAATCAGCCCCAGCATTTT.

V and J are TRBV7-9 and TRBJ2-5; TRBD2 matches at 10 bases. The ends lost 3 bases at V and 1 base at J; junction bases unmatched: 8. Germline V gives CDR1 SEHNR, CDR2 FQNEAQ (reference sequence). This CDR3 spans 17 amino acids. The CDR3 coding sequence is TGTGCCAGCAGCTTGCCCGGGACTAGCGTAAGCCAAGAGACCCAGTACTTC. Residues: CASSLPGTSVSQETQYF.

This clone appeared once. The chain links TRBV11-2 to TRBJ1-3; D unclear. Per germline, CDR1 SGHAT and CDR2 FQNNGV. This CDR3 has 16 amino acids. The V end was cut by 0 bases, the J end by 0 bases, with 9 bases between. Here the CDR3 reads CASSLDLSVSGNTIYF. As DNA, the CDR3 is TGTGCCAGCAGCTTAGATCTGTCCGTCTCTGGAAACACCATATATTTT.

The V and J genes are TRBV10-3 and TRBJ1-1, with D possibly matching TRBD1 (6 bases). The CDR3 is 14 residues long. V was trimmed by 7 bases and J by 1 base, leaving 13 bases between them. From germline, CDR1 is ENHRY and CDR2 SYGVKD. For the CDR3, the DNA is TGTGCCATCAAGAACGGGGGGCCGAACACTGAAGCTTTCTTT. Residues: CAIKNGGPNTEAFF.

DNA of the CDR3: TGTGCCAGCAGCCAAGCGGGGAAGTCCTACGAGCAGTACTTC. Translated, it gives CASSQAGKSYEQYF. The chain is built from TRBV4-2 and TRBJ2-7; D perhaps matches TRBD2 (5 bases). Trimming took 1 base from V and 1 from J, leaving 8 bases between them. Germline-derived CDR1 and CDR2 are LGHNA and YNFKEQ. CDR3 length: 14 residues.

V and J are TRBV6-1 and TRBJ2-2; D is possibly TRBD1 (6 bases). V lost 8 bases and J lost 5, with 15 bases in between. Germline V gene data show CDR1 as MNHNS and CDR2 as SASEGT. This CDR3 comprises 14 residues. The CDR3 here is CASQNRAGTGELFF. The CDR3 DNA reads TGTGCCAGCCAGAACAGGGCAGGAACCGGGGAGCTGTTTTTT.

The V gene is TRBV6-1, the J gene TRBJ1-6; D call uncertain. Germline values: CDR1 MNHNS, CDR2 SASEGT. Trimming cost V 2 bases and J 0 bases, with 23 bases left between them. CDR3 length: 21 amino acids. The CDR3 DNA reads TGTGCCAGCAGTGAACCCCCGGGTGTTGACCCGCTTCGCTCCTATAATTCACCCCTCCACTTT. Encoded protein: CASSEPPGVDPLRSYNSPLHF.

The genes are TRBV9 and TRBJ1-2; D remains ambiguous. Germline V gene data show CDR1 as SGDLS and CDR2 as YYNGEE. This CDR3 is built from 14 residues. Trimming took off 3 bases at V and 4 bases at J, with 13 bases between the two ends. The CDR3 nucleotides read TGTGCCAGCAGCGGCGCCGTACCGGGCTATGGCTACACCTTC. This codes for CASSGAVPGYGYTF.

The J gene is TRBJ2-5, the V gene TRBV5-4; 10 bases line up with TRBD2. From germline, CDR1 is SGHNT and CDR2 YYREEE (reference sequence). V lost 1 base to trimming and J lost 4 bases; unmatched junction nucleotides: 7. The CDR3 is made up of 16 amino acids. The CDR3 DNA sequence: TGTGCCAGCAGCTTGACGGCTAGCGGGGGCCGAGAGACCCAGTACTTC. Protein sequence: CASSLTASGGRETQYF. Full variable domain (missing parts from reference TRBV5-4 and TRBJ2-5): ETGVTQSPTHLIKTRGQQVTLRCSSQSGHNTVSWYQQALGQGPQFIFQYYREEENGRGNFPPRFSGLQFPNYSSELNVNALELDDSALYLCASSLTASGGRETQYFGPGTRLLVL.

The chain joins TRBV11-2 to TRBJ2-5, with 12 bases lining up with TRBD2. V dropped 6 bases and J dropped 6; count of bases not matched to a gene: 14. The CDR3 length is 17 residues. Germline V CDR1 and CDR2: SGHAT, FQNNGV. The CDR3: CASSLGGGLAGGKTQYF. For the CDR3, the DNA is TGTGCCAGCAGTCTAGGGGGGGGACTAGCGGGCGGAAAGACCCAGTACTTC.

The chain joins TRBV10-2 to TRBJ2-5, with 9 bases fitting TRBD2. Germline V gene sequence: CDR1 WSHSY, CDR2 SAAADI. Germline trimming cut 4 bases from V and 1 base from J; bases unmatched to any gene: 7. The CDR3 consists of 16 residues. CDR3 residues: CASSVSGRRPQETQYF. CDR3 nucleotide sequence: TGCGCCAGCAGTGTCAGCGGGAGGCGTCCCCAAGAGACCCAGTACTTC.

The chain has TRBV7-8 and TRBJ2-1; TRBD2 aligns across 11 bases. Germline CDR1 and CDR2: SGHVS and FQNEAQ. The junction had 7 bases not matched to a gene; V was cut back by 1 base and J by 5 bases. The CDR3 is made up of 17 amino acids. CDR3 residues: CASSLGRLAGKNNEQFF. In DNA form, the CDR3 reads TGTGCCAGCAGCTTAGGGAGACTAGCGGGAAAAAACAATGAGCAGTTCTTC.

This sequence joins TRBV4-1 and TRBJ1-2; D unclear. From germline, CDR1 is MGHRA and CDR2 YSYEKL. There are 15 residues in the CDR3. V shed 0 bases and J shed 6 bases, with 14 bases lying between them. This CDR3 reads CASSQDRGLRDGYTF. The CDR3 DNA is TGCGCCAGCAGCCAAGATCGTGGCCTTCGGGATGGCTACACCTTC.

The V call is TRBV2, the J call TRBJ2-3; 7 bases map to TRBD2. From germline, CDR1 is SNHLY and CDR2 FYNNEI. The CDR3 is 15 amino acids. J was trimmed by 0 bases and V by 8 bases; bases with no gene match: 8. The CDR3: CASESLAVSTDTQYF. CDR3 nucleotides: TGTGCCAGCGAGTCCCTAGCGGTAAGCACAGATACGCAGTATTTT.

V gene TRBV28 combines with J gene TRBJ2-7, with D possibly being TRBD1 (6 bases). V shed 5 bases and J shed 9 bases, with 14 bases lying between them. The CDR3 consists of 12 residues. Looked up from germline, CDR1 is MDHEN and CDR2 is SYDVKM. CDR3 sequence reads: CASSRLQGRQYF. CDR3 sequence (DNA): TGTGCCAGCAGTCGACTACAGGGACGGCAGTACTTC. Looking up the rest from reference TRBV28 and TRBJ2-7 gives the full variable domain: DVKVTQSSRYLVKRTGEKVFLECVQDMDHENMFWYRQDPGLGLRLIYFSYDVKMKEKGDIPEGYSVSREKKERFSLILESASTNQTSMYLCASSRLQGRQYFGPGTRLTVT.